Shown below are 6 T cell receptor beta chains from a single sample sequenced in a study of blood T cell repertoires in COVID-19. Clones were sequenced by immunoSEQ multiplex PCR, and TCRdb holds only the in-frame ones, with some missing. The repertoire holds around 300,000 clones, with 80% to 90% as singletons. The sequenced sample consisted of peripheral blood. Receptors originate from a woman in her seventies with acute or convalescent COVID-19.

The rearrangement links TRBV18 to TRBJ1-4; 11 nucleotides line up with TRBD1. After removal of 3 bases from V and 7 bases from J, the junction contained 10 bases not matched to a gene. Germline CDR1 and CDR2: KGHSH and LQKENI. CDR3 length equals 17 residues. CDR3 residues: CASSPYIGTGGGEKLFF. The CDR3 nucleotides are TGTGCCAGCTCACCGTATATCGGGACAGGGGGAGGTGAAAAACTGTTTTTT.

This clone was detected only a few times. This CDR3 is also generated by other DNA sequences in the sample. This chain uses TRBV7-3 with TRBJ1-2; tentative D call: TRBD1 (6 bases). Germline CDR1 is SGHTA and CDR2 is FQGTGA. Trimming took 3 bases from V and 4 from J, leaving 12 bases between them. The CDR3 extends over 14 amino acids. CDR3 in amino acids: CASSLQGQGYGYTF. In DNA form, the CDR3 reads TGTGCCAGCAGCTTGCAGGGGCAGGGCTATGGCTACACCTTC.

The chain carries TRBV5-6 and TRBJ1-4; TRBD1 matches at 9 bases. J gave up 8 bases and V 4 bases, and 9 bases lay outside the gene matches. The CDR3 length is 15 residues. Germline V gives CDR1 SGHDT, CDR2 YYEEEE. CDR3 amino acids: CASSIPTGGGEKLFF. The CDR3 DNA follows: TGTGCCAGCAGCATCCCGACAGGGGGTGGAGAAAAACTGTTTTTT.

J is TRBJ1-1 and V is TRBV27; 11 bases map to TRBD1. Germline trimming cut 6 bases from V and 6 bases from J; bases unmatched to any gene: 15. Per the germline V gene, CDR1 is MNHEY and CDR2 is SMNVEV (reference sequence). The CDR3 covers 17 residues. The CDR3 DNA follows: TGTGCCAGCAGCTTCGCCGGGACAGGGGGAATTGGGGCTGAAGCTTTCTTT. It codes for CASSFAGTGGIGAEAFF.

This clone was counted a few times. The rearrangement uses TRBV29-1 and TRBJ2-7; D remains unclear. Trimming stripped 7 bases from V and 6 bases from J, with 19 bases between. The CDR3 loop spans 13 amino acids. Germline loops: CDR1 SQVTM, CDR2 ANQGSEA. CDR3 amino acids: CSGGSRGTGEQYF. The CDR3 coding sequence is TGCAGCGGTGGGTCCCGCGGAACGGGCGAGCAGTACTTC.

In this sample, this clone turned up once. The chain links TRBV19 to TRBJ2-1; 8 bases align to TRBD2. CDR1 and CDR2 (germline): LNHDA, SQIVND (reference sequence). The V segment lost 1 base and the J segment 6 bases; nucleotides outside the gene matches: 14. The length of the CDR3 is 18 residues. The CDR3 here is CASSIAPRGVWMGNEQFF. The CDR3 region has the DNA TGTGCCAGTAGTATAGCCCCGCGGGGGGTATGGATGGGCAATGAGCAGTTCTTC.